This T cell receptor beta chain derives from a study of T cells after yellow fever vaccination. Study results and limitations: A limited proportion of clonotypes was detected within both the CD4 and CD8 compartments. A weaker but faster secondary response was observed, peaking on day 5 versus 15.

A single record per CDR3 protein comes from TCRdb applying MiXCR to the 5' RACE reads. The table shows 500,000 to 650,000 distinct CDR3 sequences, with 13% occurring only once. The CDR3 is 15 amino acids. Deletions cut 0 bases from V and 2 bases from J, with 12 bases between. From germline, CDR1 is DFQATT and CDR2 SNEGSKA (reference sequence). Notes on this clonotype: The target antigen is unknown.

The sequences come from PBMCs, collected on the day of the yellow fever booster vaccination. This clonotype was obtained from a man aged 30 to 45 who received the YFV17D yellow fever vaccine. This chain connects TRBV20-1 to TRBJ2-3, with D possibly TRBD2 on 5 matching bases. As DNA, the CDR3 is TGCAGTGCTAGAGACGCTAGCAGGAACACAGATACGCAGTATTTT. As protein: CSARDASRNTDTQYF.